The next 25 T cell receptor beta chains were all read from a single sample in a study of T-cell memory formation after mild COVID-19. Via MiXCR, TCRdb re-called the 5' RACE reads, giving one row per CDR3 protein. The table has about 90,000 distinct CDR3 sequences, more than 10% seen once. Sequencing input: PBMCs or a T cell subset sorted from them (not recorded which). These receptors came from an adult woman who had mild COVID-19 (a few samples of this study predate the infection). Cell type and time point are not known.

This clonotype was recorded at least ten times. The chain is built from TRBV30 and TRBJ2-3; perhaps TRBD1 as D (5 bases). The CDR3 runs to 16 residues. The germline gives CDR1 GTSNPN, CDR2 SVGIG (reference sequence). V dropped 2 bases and J dropped 1 base, with 16 bases sitting between them. This CDR3 is CAWSIKTEVGTDTQYF. CDR3 nucleotide sequence: TGTGCCTGGAGTATAAAGACAGAGGTTGGCACAGATACGCAGTATTTT.

The J gene is TRBJ2-2, the V gene TRBV29-1; 7 nucleotides align to TRBD1. CDR3 size: 16 residues. Trimming cost V 2 bases and J 4 bases; bases outside gene matches: 10. Germline V gene data show CDR1 as SQVTM and CDR2 as ANQGSEA. CDR3 bases: TGCAGCGTTGAATTCGGGACAGCATTTTCCACCGGGGAGCTGTTTTTT. This sequence encodes CSVEFGTAFSTGELFF.

V gene TRBV7-9 combines with J gene TRBJ2-7, with 7 positions matching TRBD1. The junction had 5 bases not matched to a gene; V was cut back by 5 bases and J by 4 bases. Germline assignment: CDR1 SEHNR and CDR2 FQNEAQ (reference sequence). CDR3 length equals 13 residues. The CDR3 DNA follows: TGTGCCAGCAGCGCCACAGGGGAATACGAGCAGTACTTC. Its translation: CASSATGEYEQYF.

In this sample, this clonotype turned up a few times. CDR3 nucleotide sequence: TGTGCCAGCAGAACCCCCCCCCCGACAGGGGGCCTCAACTATGGCTACACCTTC. It encodes CASRTPPPTGGLNYGYTF. The chain links TRBV6-5 to TRBJ1-2; 10 bases line up with TRBD1. The junction had 15 bases not matched to a gene; V was cut back by 6 bases and J by 2 bases. The V gene's germline CDR1 is MNHEY and CDR2 SVGAGI. The CDR3 runs to 18 residues.

The chain links TRBV6-1 to TRBJ2-7; D gene unclear. This CDR3 is built from 13 residues. Trimming removed 2 bases at V and 4 bases at J, with 9 bases between. The germline gives CDR1 MNHNS, CDR2 SASEGT. CDR3 protein: CASSENGGYEQYF. The CDR3 nucleotides read TGTGCCAGCAGTGAAAACGGCGGATACGAGCAGTACTTC.

The chain has TRBV9 and TRBJ2-7, with a tentative D call TRBD1 (5 bases). V lost 3 bases and J lost 1, with 11 bases in between. CDR1 and CDR2 (germline): SGDLS, YYNGEE. The CDR3 runs 14 residues. Written as DNA, the CDR3 is TGTGCCAGCAGCGCCGACAGCACTTCCTACGAGCAGTACTTC. It translates to CASSADSTSYEQYF. Full variable domain (remainder filled in from reference TRBV9 and TRBJ2-7): DSGVTQTPKHLITATGQRVTLRCSPRSGDLSVYWYQQSLDQGLQFLIQYYNGEERAKGNILERFSAQQFPDLHSELNLSSLELGDSALYFCASSADSTSYEQYFGPGTRLTVT.

The gene calls are TRBV6-2 or TRBV6-3 and TRBJ2-3; D is unclear. The CDR3 spans 13 residues. Germline lookup yields CDR1 MNHEY and CDR2 SVGEGT. With 4 bases removed from V and 0 bases from J, the gap between germline ends came to 5 bases. Written as DNA, the CDR3 is TGTGCCAGCAGTTCCATGAGCACAGATACGCAGTATTTT. This gives the protein CASSSMSTDTQYF.

V gene TRBV7-8 combines with J gene TRBJ2-1; no reliable D call. V lost 2 bases and J 6 bases, leaving 11 bases between the germline ends. Germline values: CDR1 SGHVS, CDR2 FQNEAQ. This CDR3 comprises 14 residues. CDR3 nucleotide sequence: TGTGCCAGCAGCTTACGACCGGGTGGCAATGAGCAGTTCTTC. This encodes CASSLRPGGNEQFF.

This clonotype has at least ten counts. The chain uses TRBV20-1 and TRBJ2-3; 8 nucleotides line up with TRBD2. The CDR3 loop spans 12 amino acids. Trimming cost V 5 bases and J 4 bases; bases outside gene matches: 2. Germline assignment: CDR1 DFQATT and CDR2 SNEGSKA (reference sequence). The CDR3 bases are TGCAGTGCTGGGGGACTAGCAGATACGCAGTATTTT. Amino acid sequence: CSAGGLADTQYF.

The genes are TRBV27 and TRBJ1-1; D possibly corresponds to TRBD1 (5 bases). V lost 7 bases and J 5 bases, leaving 8 bases between the germline ends. The CDR3 has 11 residues. Germline V CDR1 and CDR2: MNHEY, SMNVEV (reference sequence). In nucleotides, the CDR3 is TGTGCCAGCACCGGGGGGACTGAAGCTTTCTTT. Translation gives CASTGGTEAFF.

V gene TRBV6-2 or TRBV6-3 combines with J gene TRBJ2-7; D unresolved. CDR3 size: 13 residues. Trimming stripped 8 bases from V and 0 bases from J, with 11 bases between. In germline, CDR1 is MNHEY, CDR2 SVGEGT. The CDR3 DNA is TGTGCCAGCCAAATCGGTTTCTCCTACGAGCAGTACTTC. Its protein product is CASQIGFSYEQYF.

This clonotype was picked up a small number of times. V is TRBV27 and J is TRBJ2-7; the D call may be TRBD1 or TRBD2 (5 bases each). CDR1 and CDR2 from the germline V gene are MNHEY and SMNVEV (reference sequence). The CDR3 has 14 amino acids. Trimming took 10 bases from V and 7 from J, leaving 23 bases between them. The CDR3 here is CATASGPFSGEQYF. CDR3 nucleotide sequence: TGTGCCACCGCCTCGGGACCATTTTCGGGGGAGCAGTACTTC.

The gene calls are TRBV4-3 and TRBJ2-7; 10 positions match TRBD1. This CDR3 has 16 amino acids. V trimming: 2 bases; J trimming: 1 base; junction bases outside the gene matches: 5. CDR1 and CDR2 from the germline V gene are LGHNA and YSLEER. For the CDR3, the DNA is TGCGCCAGCAGCCAATCCGGGACAGGGGAGTCCTACGAGCAGTACTTC. Residues: CASSQSGTGESYEQYF.

This clonotype was counted ten times or more. The chain employs TRBV7-9 and TRBJ2-1; D is perhaps TRBD2 (6 bases). This CDR3 has 15 residues. Trimming took 4 bases from V and 0 from J, leaving 10 bases between them. The germline gives CDR1 SEHNR, CDR2 FQNEAQ (reference sequence). As DNA, the CDR3 is TGTGCCAGCAGCTCAATAGCGGACTCCTACAATGAGCAGTTCTTC. Protein sequence: CASSSIADSYNEQFF.

This clonotype was picked up a small number of times. The chain employs TRBV24-1 and TRBJ1-2, with unresolved D. The ends were cut back, 8 bases at V and 8 bases at J, with 17 bases in the middle. This CDR3 is built from 13 residues. Germline CDR1 reads KGHDR; CDR2 reads SFDVKD. The CDR3 nucleotides read TGTGCCACCATGGATTCACGGACGAACGGCTACACCTTC. Protein sequence: CATMDSRTNGYTF.

This clonotype was seen more than once but under ten times. The chain employs TRBV15 and TRBJ2-1; 7 bases align to TRBD2. The trim removed 0 bases at V and 0 bases at J, leaving 11 bases unmatched. Germline V gene lookup returns CDR1 LNHNV and CDR2 YYDKDF (reference sequence). There are 19 residues in the CDR3. Here the CDR3 DNA reads TGTGCCACCAGCAGAGAATACGGTAGCGGGCCGAGCTCCTACAATGAGCAGTTCTTC. Its translation is CATSREYGSGPSSYNEQFF.

This clonotype was observed a handful of times. The V and J genes are TRBV4-3 and TRBJ1-5, with 9 bases matching TRBD1. Trimming took 5 bases from V and 9 from J; bases not matched to a gene: 11. This CDR3 contains 15 residues. Germline assignment: CDR1 LGHNA and CDR2 YSLEER. The CDR3: CASSVTQGAGWPQHF. The DNA for the CDR3 is TGCGCCAGCAGCGTAACACAGGGGGCTGGATGGCCCCAGCATTTT.

This clonotype has more than one count but fewer than ten. V gene TRBV7-9 combines with J gene TRBJ2-1, with a tentative D call TRBD1 (6 bases). Trimming cost V 11 bases and J 8 bases, with 7 bases left between them. This CDR3 spans 9 amino acids. CDR1 SEHNR and CDR2 FQNEAQ come from the germline V gene (reference sequence). In DNA, the CDR3 is TGTGCCGAGGGGGATGAGCAGTTCTTC. It is translated as CAEGDEQFF.

This clonotype was seen only a few times. The chain has TRBV12-3 or TRBV12-4 and TRBJ2-7, with D possibly TRBD2 on 6 matching bases. This CDR3 region has 14 residues. Trimming left V 3 bases short and J 6 bases short, with 15 bases between. The CDR3 here is CASSFRGGTGEQYF. The CDR3 region has the DNA TGTGCCAGCAGTTTCCGGGGCGGGACGGGCGAGCAGTACTTC.

V usage is TRBV29-1 and J usage is TRBJ2-1, with TRBD1 matching over 7 bases. The CDR3 consists of 15 residues. After removal of 2 bases from V and 5 bases from J, the junction contained 9 bases not matched to a gene. In germline, CDR1 is SQVTM, CDR2 ANQGSEA. CDR3 bases: TGCAGCGTTGAACCGGACAGGTGGGCCGACAATGAGCAGTTCTTC. Amino acids: CSVEPDRWADNEQFF.

V gene TRBV20-1 combines with J gene TRBJ2-3; the match to TRBD1 covers 7 bases. From germline, CDR1 is DFQATT and CDR2 SNEGSKA (reference sequence). V shed 6 bases, J shed 8 bases, and the junction held 14 bases outside the gene matches. This CDR3 has 14 residues. CDR3 in amino acids: CSASDRAPQLTQYF. The CDR3 DNA follows: TGCAGTGCCTCAGACAGGGCTCCTCAACTTACGCAGTATTTT.

The chain has TRBV4-3 and TRBJ1-1; D is undetermined. Per the germline V gene, CDR1 is LGHNA and CDR2 is YSLEER. CDR3 size: 16 residues. With 1 base removed from V and 4 bases from J, the gap between germline ends came to 16 bases. CDR3 sequence: CASSQGQVLGGTEAFF. The CDR3 DNA follows: TGCGCCAGCAGCCAAGGGCAGGTTCTTGGTGGCACTGAAGCTTTCTTT.

The chain uses TRBV29-1 and TRBJ1-2; possibly TRBD1 for D (5 bases). The germline gives CDR1 SQVTM, CDR2 ANQGSEA. V was pared by 3 bases and J by 6 bases, with 11 bases between. This CDR3 spans 12 amino acids. The CDR3 is CSVDQGIDGYTF. Here the CDR3 DNA reads TGCAGCGTTGATCAGGGTATCGATGGCTACACCTTC.

The chain is built from TRBV4-1 and TRBJ2-5, with TRBD2 identical over 12 bases. The CDR3 extends over 16 amino acids. Unmatched junction bases numbered 1, after V lost 0 bases and J lost 2 bases. CDR1 is MGHRA and CDR2 is YSYEKL in the germline V gene. The CDR3 loop is CASSQDLAGGQETQYF. The CDR3 bases are TGCGCCAGCAGCCAAGATCTAGCGGGGGGGCAAGAGACCCAGTACTTC.

V gene TRBV4-2 combines with J gene TRBJ2-2, with 11 nucleotides matching TRBD2. Germline V gene data show CDR1 as LGHNA and CDR2 as YNFKEQ. V lost 4 bases, J lost 1 base, and 2 bases stayed unmatched. This CDR3 contains 16 residues. The CDR3 sequence: CASSPLAGENTGELFF. The CDR3 DNA follows: TGTGCCAGCAGCCCACTAGCGGGGGAGAACACCGGGGAGCTGTTTTTT.